This entry lists 24 T cell receptor beta chains sequenced from one sample in a study of blood T cell repertoires in COVID-19 (dated by TCRdb to 2019 to 2021). Library creation used the immunoSEQ multiplex PCR assay. TCRdb mirrors the immuneACCESS table, restricted to in-frame sequences. Some clones are absent from its copies; in checked studies, under half trace to an unresolved V gene, and the reason for the others is unknown. The sample includes 250,000 to 300,000 clones, with roughly nine tenths observed a single time. Of the sample, less than 5% falls within the top ten clones. The material sequenced was peripheral blood. The receptors come from a woman aged 40-49 years who had recovered from COVID-19.

The genes are TRBV6-5 and TRBJ1-4, with TRBD1 identical over 7 bases. V trimming: 6 bases; J trimming: 5 bases; junction bases outside the gene matches: 3. The CDR3 covers 13 residues. Germline lookup yields CDR1 MNHEY and CDR2 SVGAGI. The CDR3 nucleotides read TGTGCCAGCAGGGGACAGATGAATGAAAAACTGTTTTTT. Its translation: CASRGQMNEKLFF.

In its sample, this clone was seen once. The chain employs TRBV10-2 and TRBJ1-6; TRBD1 is a possible D gene (5 bases). The germline V and J ends were trimmed by 0 bases and 6 bases, with 12 bases remaining between them. Germline CDR1 and CDR2: WSHSY and SAAADI. This CDR3 region has 16 residues. The CDR3 DNA reads as TGCGCCAGCAGTGAGTCGCTAGGGGTGGTTAATTCACCCCTCCACTTT. This codes for CASSESLGVVNSPLHF.

In this sample, this clone turned up once. The gene calls are TRBV2 and TRBJ2-7; TRBD2 matches 7 bases. The germline gives CDR1 SNHLY, CDR2 FYNNEI. J gave up 6 bases and V 3 bases, and 5 bases lay outside the gene matches. CDR3 length: 13 amino acids. CDR3 in amino acids: CASSDMRGSEQYF. In DNA form, the CDR3 reads TGTGCCAGCAGTGATATGCGGGGGAGCGAGCAGTACTTC.

This clone occurred once. The genes are TRBV5-4 and TRBJ2-3, with D possibly being TRBD2 (6 bases). Trimming took off 2 bases at V and 7 bases at J, with 14 bases between the two ends. The CDR3 sequence is 14 residues long. Germline CDR1 is SGHNT and CDR2 is YYREEE (reference sequence). The CDR3 sequence is CASSFSGGLYTQYF. CDR3 in DNA: TGTGCCAGCAGCTTTAGCGGAGGTCTATATACGCAGTATTTT. Combining the CDR3 with reference TRBV5-4 and TRBJ2-3 gives the whole variable domain ETGVTQSPTHLIKTRGQQVTLRCSSQSGHNTVSWYQQALGQGPQFIFQYYREEENGRGNFPPRFSGLQFPNYSSELNVNALELDDSALYLCASSFSGGLYTQYFGPGTRLTVL.

The V gene is TRBV30, the J gene TRBJ1-5; TRBD1 is a possible D gene (6 bases). Germline V CDR1 and CDR2: GTSNPN, SVGIG (reference sequence). V dropped 1 base and J dropped 3 bases, with 7 bases sitting between them. This CDR3 is 13 amino acids long. CDR3 residues: CAWSGTDNQPQHF. The CDR3 coding sequence is TGTGCCTGGAGTGGGACAGACAATCAGCCCCAGCATTTT.

The chain combines TRBV10-3 with TRBJ2-1; 8 positions agree with TRBD1. Looked up from germline, CDR1 is ENHRY and CDR2 is SYGVKD. The CDR3 is made up of 15 amino acids. V lost 3 bases to trimming and J lost 5 bases; unmatched junction nucleotides: 6. In nucleotides, the CDR3 is TGTGCCATCAGTGAAGGACAGGGCTTAAACAATGAGCAGTTCTTC. This gives the protein CAISEGQGLNNEQFF.

The chain carries TRBV9 and TRBJ2-1, with 8 bases aligning to TRBD2. The germline CDR1 and CDR2 sequences are SGDLS and YYNGEE. The CDR3 sequence is 17 residues long. V shed 0 bases and J 3 bases; nucleotides not matched to a gene: 8. The DNA of the CDR3 is TGTGCCAGCAGCGTAGTTAGCGGGGACCTACACTACAATGAGCAGTTCTTC. Its translation is CASSVVSGDLHYNEQFF.

The V and J genes are TRBV18 and TRBJ1-3; possibly TRBD1 for D (5 bases). This CDR3 spans 17 amino acids. Germline V lookup: CDR1 KGHSH, CDR2 LQKENI. With 1 base removed from V and 0 bases from J, the gap between germline ends came to 13 bases. For the CDR3, the DNA is TGTGCCAGCTCACCACAGGGGCCAGCCCTCTCTGGAAACACCATATATTTT. Amino acids: CASSPQGPALSGNTIYF.

The chain has TRBV7-2 and TRBJ2-5; TRBD2 matches 11 bases. Germline V CDR1 and CDR2: SGHTA, FQGNSA. The CDR3 length is 16 residues. Trimming cost V 1 base and J 1 base; bases outside gene matches: 2. CDR3 amino acids: CASSLGLAGTQETQYF. DNA of the CDR3: TGTGCCAGCAGCTTAGGACTAGCGGGGACCCAAGAGACCCAGTACTTC.

The chain employs TRBV28 and TRBJ1-5; D may be TRBD1 (6 bases). CDR3 length equals 14 residues. Germline V gene lookup returns CDR1 MDHEN and CDR2 SYDVKM. The ends were cut back, 6 bases at V and 5 bases at J, with 14 bases in the middle. The CDR3 spells CASSRGQADQPQHF. The DNA of the CDR3 is TGTGCCAGCAGCAGGGGCCAGGCAGATCAGCCCCAGCATTTT.

The chain uses TRBV5-1 and TRBJ2-1; maybe TRBD2 (6 bases). Germline-derived CDR1 and CDR2 are SGHRS and YFSETQ. The CDR3 runs 12 residues. V lost 5 bases and J 6 bases, leaving 9 bases between the germline ends. CDR3 amino acids: CASSVGGNEQFF. CDR3 nucleotides: TGCGCCAGCAGTGTGGGGGGCAATGAGCAGTTCTTC.

This clone has just one count. V is TRBV28 and J is TRBJ2-3; the match to TRBD1 covers 9 bases. Germline-derived CDR1 and CDR2 are MDHEN and SYDVKM. J lost 6 bases, V lost 2 bases, and 6 bases had no gene match. The CDR3 sequence is 15 residues long. The CDR3 here is CASSLIGTGYDTQYF. The CDR3 DNA is TGTGCCAGCAGTTTAATCGGGACAGGGTATGATACGCAGTATTTT.

This chain links TRBV19 with TRBJ2-5; 12 bases agree with TRBD2. Unmatched junction bases numbered 4, after V lost 1 base and J lost 4 bases. The CDR3 length is 16 residues. Germline CDR1 and CDR2: LNHDA and SQIVND (reference sequence). CDR3 bases: TGTGCCAGTAGTATAGGATCGACTAGCGGGAGAGAGACCCAGTACTTC. Its protein product is CASSIGSTSGRETQYF.

The V gene is TRBV27, the J gene TRBJ1-6; D gene uncertain. CDR1 is MNHEY and CDR2 is SMNVEV in the germline V gene (reference sequence). V was shortened by 2 bases and J by 10 bases, with 9 bases between the two germline ends. The length of the CDR3 is 13 residues. The CDR3 DNA is TGTGCCAGCAGTTTACCCCTTCCCTCACCCCTCCACTTT. Residues: CASSLPLPSPLHF.

The chain is built from TRBV6-5 and TRBJ1-1; D unresolved. V dropped 6 bases and J dropped 5 bases, with 13 bases sitting between them. Germline CDR1 MNHEY, CDR2 SVGAGI. The CDR3 consists of 13 residues. Here the CDR3 DNA reads TGTGCCAGCAGCCCCGTAGTTTTGACTGAAGCTTTCTTT. Translated, it gives CASSPVVLTEAFF.

This chain links TRBV19 with TRBJ1-2; 8 bases agree with TRBD1. There are 15 residues in the CDR3. Looked up from germline, CDR1 is LNHDA and CDR2 is SQIVND (reference sequence). The V gene end was trimmed by 7 bases and the J gene end by 6 bases; junction bases not matched to a gene: 13. Written as DNA, the CDR3 is TGTGCCAGTATGGACGGACAGGGAGGCCTCCATGGCTACACCTTC. Encoded protein: CASMDGQGGLHGYTF. The variable domain in full, with the rest retrieved from reference TRBV19 and TRBJ1-2, is DGGITQSPKYLFRKEGQNVTLSCEQNLNHDAMYWYRQDPGQGLRLIYYSQIVNDFQKGDIAEGYSVSREKKESFPLTVTSAQKNPTAFYLCASMDGQGGLHGYTFGSGTRLTVV.

This clone was observed once. The chain combines TRBV14 with TRBJ2-5; D unresolved. The CDR3 extends over 14 amino acids. Trimming cost V 4 bases and J 5 bases, with 14 bases left between them. Germline-derived CDR1 and CDR2 are SGHDN and FVKESK. CDR3 bases: TGTGCCAGCAGCCCATTCGGTGCGTGGGAGACCCAGTACTTC. This translates into CASSPFGAWETQYF. Full variable domain (missing parts from reference TRBV14 and TRBJ2-5): EAGVTQFPSHSVIEKGQTVTLRCDPISGHDNLYWYRRVMGKEIKFLLHFVKESKQDESGMPNNRFLAERTGGTYSTLKVQPAELEDSGVYFCASSPFGAWETQYFGPGTRLLVL.

V usage is TRBV19 and J usage is TRBJ2-1; 9 bases line up with TRBD2. V gave up 7 bases and J gave up 3 bases; unmatched junction bases: 7. Germline V gives CDR1 LNHDA, CDR2 SQIVND (reference sequence). CDR3 length: 15 amino acids. CDR3 region: CASISPSGNYNEQFF. The CDR3, as DNA: TGTGCCAGTATTTCCCCTAGCGGGAACTACAATGAGCAGTTCTTC.

The chain couples TRBV12-3 or TRBV12-4 to TRBJ2-3, with TRBD2 matching over 8 bases. V lost 8 bases, J lost 4 bases, and 5 bases stayed unmatched. The CDR3 totals 13 residues. As DNA, the CDR3 is TGTGCCAGCTCCCGGGGGGGGCCAGATACGCAGTATTTT. Its translation is CASSRGGPDTQYF.

The V and J genes are TRBV6-5 and TRBJ2-1, with D maybe TRBD2 (6 bases). Between the trimmed V and J ends, which lost 6 bases and 7 bases, there was a span of 13 bases. The CDR3 spans 13 residues. In germline, CDR1 is MNHEY, CDR2 SVGAGI. The chain's CDR3 is CASRPSRGNEQFF. CDR3 bases: TGTGCCAGCAGACCCTCTCGGGGGAATGAGCAGTTCTTC.

This chain links TRBV24-1 with TRBJ2-5; 8 bases agree with TRBD1. This CDR3 contains 15 residues. The trim removed 10 bases at V and 2 bases at J, leaving 11 bases unmatched. Looked up from germline, CDR1 is KGHDR and CDR2 is SFDVKD. The CDR3 here is CATGADRGDQETQYF. The CDR3 DNA reads TGTGCCACGGGGGCCGACAGGGGCGATCAAGAGACCCAGTACTTC.

The chain is built from TRBV15 and TRBJ1-1; a weak D match, TRBD1 (5 bases). Germline CDR1 reads LNHNV; CDR2 reads YYDKDF (reference sequence). The CDR3 is made up of 13 amino acids. V was pared by 1 base and J by 5 bases, with 8 bases between. CDR3 coding DNA: TGTGCCACCAGCAGAGCAGGGTATACTGAAGCTTTCTTT. It is translated as CATSRAGYTEAFF.

This clone appeared a few times. CDR3 DNA sequence: TGTGCCAGCAGTCAGACAGGGAATGAGCAGTTCTTC. Translated, it gives CASSQTGNEQFF. The rearrangement uses TRBV2 and TRBJ2-1; 7 nucleotides line up with TRBD1. In germline, CDR1 is SNHLY, CDR2 FYNNEI. Trimming took 5 bases from V and 7 from J; bases not matched to a gene: 2. This CDR3 spans 12 amino acids.

The chain couples TRBV19 to TRBJ2-1; 8 bases fit TRBD2. Trimming at V came to 3 bases and at J to 4 bases, leaving 8 bases not matched to a gene. This CDR3 has 16 residues. Germline V CDR1 and CDR2: LNHDA, SQIVND (reference sequence). The CDR3 protein is CASSIGGSGVYNEQFF. CDR3 DNA: TGTGCCAGTAGTATTGGTGGTAGCGGGGTATACAATGAGCAGTTCTTC.